At least ten counts were recorded for the clone carrying this T cell receptor beta chain. Its antigen remains unidentified. From germline, CDR1 is SEHNR and CDR2 FQNEAQ (reference sequence). The CDR3 contains 12 residues. With 3 bases removed from V and 2 bases from J, the gap between germline ends came to 4 bases. The sample belongs to a study of molecular identifiers for immune sequencing clone quantification. At the level of the study: Naive CD8 RNA (approximately 20,000 or 100,000 cells) was divided into five aliquots, with four sequenced. Study observations and caveats: Clone sizes that are highly expanded could be underestimated when identical TCR molecules share a barcode.

Previously described methods and listed TCR primers produced bulk TCR libraries. TCRdb recomputed calls from the PCR reads with MiXCR, one row per CDR3 protein. The table includes tens of thousands of distinct CDR3 sequences, about 15% detected once. Libraries of naive CD8 T cells were made from around 20,000 to 1,000,000 sorted cells. They used 10%, 30% or 50% RNA. The chain couples TRBV7-9 to TRBJ1-1, with unresolved D. The material sequenced was naive CD8+ T cells from blood, with Jurkat cell RNA spiked in. Subset reported: FACS-sorted CD8+CD4-CCR7+CD45RA+ naive T cells. This TCR was recovered from a human donor in good health. Some libraries in this study had Jurkat cell RNA spiked in. The CDR3 bases are TGTGCCAGCAGCTTTGGAAACACTGAAGCTTTCTTT. This sequence encodes CASSFGNTEAFF.